Sequencing of this T cell receptor (beta chain) was carried out in a study of PD-1 blockade in classical Hodgkin lymphoma (TCRdb year 2020). Turning to the overall study: Nivolumab dosing was 3 mg/kg intravenously every 2 weeks, continuing until either disease progression or unacceptable toxicity. To define a peripheral blood immune signature of response to PD-1 blockade in classical Hodgkin lymphoma, the study combined TCR beta sequencing with CyTOF. Findings and caveats that apply to the study as a whole: The study covered only a single clinical trial cohort, and the causes of the repertoire differences, possibly disease activity or prior therapy, were still not defined. By C4D1, a significant rise was seen in CD4+ TCR diversity but not in CD8+ TCR diversity (p=0.0027 vs p=0.16), and the rise was most apparent among complete responders (p=0.02). Baseline TCR diversity was reported to be lower in newly diagnosed patients than in healthy donors and to be lower still in relapsed/refractory patients. Lower diversity was seen in patients whose nivolumab began less than 1 year after ASCT, and these patients were left out of later analyses so that immune reconstitution would not confound the results. Among trial patients, those achieving complete response had baseline diversity similar to that of newly diagnosed patients, while diversity was significantly lower in partial responders and progressors.

Via the germline V gene, CDR1 is MGHRA and CDR2 YSYEKL. The CDR3 spans 15 residues, from the cysteine through the phenylalanine. The sequence is cut down to CDR3 DNA, 45 bases in frame from base 1. V is pruned by 2 bases and J by 5 bases, leaving 3 bases of the junction without a gene match. The time point label corresponds to: cycle 1 day 1 (C1D1), immediately before nivolumab initiation. Every trial patient had relapsed after autologous stem cell transplantation, and cohorts A, B and C differed in prior brentuximab vedotin exposure. The trial cohort included around 60 patients with relapsed/refractory classical Hodgkin lymphoma, and each patient had a best overall response of complete response, partial response or progressive disease. Single-agent nivolumab was administered to trial patients in the multi-cohort phase II CheckMate 205 trial. An independent review committee assessed best overall response using the 2007 International Working Group response criteria. PBMCs from the trial were collected at three points: immediately before nivolumab initiation (C1D1), and during therapy at cycle 2 day 1 and cycle 4 day 1. Peripheral blood was collected in 8 mL Vacutainer Cell Preparation Tubes, from which PBMCs were isolated by centrifugation and then cryopreserved.

Genomic DNA was isolated using the Qiagen DNeasy kit from unsorted PBMCs as well as from negatively selected CD4+ and CD8+ fractions. TCR beta CDR3 regions were subjected to amplification by immunoSEQ multiplex PCR with primers that anneal to V and J segments. A synthetic immune receptor repertoire was used to minimize amplification bias, and remaining bias was computationally removed after sequencing. The study's processing was this. Repertoire diversity was quantified as the Shannon entropy index using custom Python scripts. Unsorted, CD4+ and CD8+ repertoires were analyzed separately, except in combined analyses where CD4+ and CD8+ sequences were merged in silico. Clonal expansion was defined as a frequency increase of at least 2-fold after treatment compared with C1D1, and clones undetected at baseline were assigned a pseudocount of 0.5. Singleton clones were defined as clones with 0 or 1 copy at C1D1, and non-singleton clones were defined as clones with 2 or more copies. Clones expanded in unsorted samples were labelled as CD4+, CD8+ or unknown by matching protein sequences in sorted samples from the same patient. Wilcoxon tests on paired samples were used to test diversity changes from C1D1 to C4D1. In its TCRdb copy, this immuneACCESS table keeps in-frame sequences only and misses some clones. Where compared with another copy, unresolved V genes explain less than half of these, and the others have no known cause. D and trimming come from the DNA, and the V and J calls and clone size come from that table. The sample table records some 13,000 clones; 82% of these occur just once. The leading ten clones occupy about 4% of the sample.

As concerns this clone: Its antigen is unknown. Base qualities are not recorded, but no much larger clone differs from it by a single base.

The TCR comes from a human donor with classical Hodgkin lymphoma. The chain is made from TRBV4-1 and TRBJ2-5; 12 bases in between match TRBD1. The sample in question was peripheral blood mononuclear cells (PBMCs), obtained at baseline. For the CDR3, the sequence is CASSQRDRGRETQYF. The DNA sequence reads TGCGCCAGCAGCCAACGGGACAGGGGGCGGGAGACCCAGTACTTC.